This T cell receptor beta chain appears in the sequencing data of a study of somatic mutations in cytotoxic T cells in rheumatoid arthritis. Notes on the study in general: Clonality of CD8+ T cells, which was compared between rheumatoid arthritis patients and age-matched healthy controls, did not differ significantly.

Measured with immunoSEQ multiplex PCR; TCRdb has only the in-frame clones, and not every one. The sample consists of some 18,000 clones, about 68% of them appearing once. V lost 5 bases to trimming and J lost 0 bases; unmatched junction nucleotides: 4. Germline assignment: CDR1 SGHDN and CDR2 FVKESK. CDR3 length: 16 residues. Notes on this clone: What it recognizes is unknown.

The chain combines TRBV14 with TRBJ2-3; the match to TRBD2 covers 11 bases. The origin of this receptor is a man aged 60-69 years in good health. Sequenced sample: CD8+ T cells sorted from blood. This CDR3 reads CASSSGTSGSTDTQYF. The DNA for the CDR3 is TGTGCCAGCAGCTCCGGGACTAGCGGAAGCACAGATACGCAGTATTTT.